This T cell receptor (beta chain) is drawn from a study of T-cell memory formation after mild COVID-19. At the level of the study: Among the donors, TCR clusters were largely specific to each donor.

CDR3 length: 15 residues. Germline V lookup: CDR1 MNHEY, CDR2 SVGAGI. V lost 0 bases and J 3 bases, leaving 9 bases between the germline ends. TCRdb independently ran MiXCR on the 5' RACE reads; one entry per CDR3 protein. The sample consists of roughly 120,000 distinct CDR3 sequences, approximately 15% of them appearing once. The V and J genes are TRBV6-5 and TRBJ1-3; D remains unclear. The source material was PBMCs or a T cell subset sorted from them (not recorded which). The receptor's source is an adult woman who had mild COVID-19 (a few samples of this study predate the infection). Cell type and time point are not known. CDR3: CASSYSSGYGNTIYF. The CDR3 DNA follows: TGTGCCAGCAGTTACTCGAGCGGGTATGGAAACACCATATATTTT.